These T cell receptor beta chains were read from a single sample in a study of lymphopenia after photon versus proton radiotherapy. Sequencing used immunoSEQ multiplex PCR; TCRdb keeps in-frame clones, though not all of them. The sample records roughly 8,300 clones, almost 90% being singletons. The sample consisted of peripheral blood, taken from a patient treated with photon-based radiotherapy. Every receptor here comes from a man of 80 years or more with cholangiocarcinoma. CDR3s include the opening cysteine and the closing phenylalanine or tryptophan. The D gene is left open where the match is weak. The size field is filled for only some rows; it gives once, few, many or a size class.

J gene	D gene	V gene	clone size	CDR3 DNA	CDR3 protein
TRBJ1-1	-	TRBV6-9	-	TGTGCCAGCAGTTCCCTGGACTGTGAAGCTTTCTTT	CASSSLDCEAFF
TRBJ1-3	-	TRBV7-8	-	TGTGCCAGCAGCTTTTTGTCGGGAAACACCATATATTTT	CASSFLSGNTIYF
TRBJ1-6	-	TRBV2	-	TGTGCCAGCAGGTACACCCTCGGGGGTTCTAATTCACCCCTCCACTTT	CASRYTLGGSNSPLHF
TRBJ2-7	TRBD1	TRBV5-1	-	TGCGCCAGCAGCTTGGGGGACAGGGATTCCTACGAGCAGTACTTC	CASSLGDRDSYEQYF
TRBJ2-1	-	TRBV10-3	-	TGTGCCATCAGTGAGGTGTGGGAGCAGTTCTTC	CAISEVWEQFF
TRBJ2-5	-	TRBV9	-	TGTGCCAGCAGCGTAACAGCCCACCAAGAGACCCAGTACTTC	CASSVTAHQETQYF
TRBJ2-2	TRBD1	TRBV5-1	-	TGCGCCAGCAGCTACCATACCGGGACAGGGGAGACCGGGGAGCTGTTTTTT	CASSYHTGTGETGELFF
TRBJ1-5	TRBD1	TRBV6-1	-	TGTGCCAGCAGGACAGGGGGCTCCAATCAGCCCCAGCATTTT	CASRTGGSNQPQHF
TRBJ1-6	-	TRBV5-6	-	TGTGCCAGCAGCCGAGGGGGTTGGGGTAATTCACCCCTCCACTTT	CASSRGGWGNSPLHF
TRBJ2-1	-	TRBV11-3	-	TGTGCCAGCAGCTTAGAAGGGGTCCGCAGCGAGCAGTTCTTC	CASSLEGVRSEQFF
TRBJ2-5	-	TRBV5-1	-	TGCGCCAGCAGCTTGGGCGGCCTGGGGGAGACCCAGTACTTC	CASSLGGLGETQYF
TRBJ2-5	TRBD1	TRBV10-3	-	TGTGCCATCAGTGAGTCCGGGACAGGGGACGAGACCCAGTACTTC	CAISESGTGDETQYF
TRBJ1-2	-	TRBV19	-	TGTGCCAGTAGTTCCGTCCAGACCCCCTATGGCTACACCTTC	CASSSVQTPYGYTF
TRBJ1-2	-	TRBV21-1	once	TGTGCCAGCAGCCCACAGGGACTAGACTATGGCTACACCTTC	CASSPQGLDYGYTF
TRBJ2-3	-	TRBV4-1	-	TGCGCCAGCAGCCAAGATGGACTTTACACAGATACGCAGTATTTT	CASSQDGLYTDTQYF
TRBJ1-1	-	TRBV6-5	-	TGTGCCAGCAGTGACGGTAGCCGGGCAACTGAAGCTTTCTTT	CASSDGSRATEAFF
TRBJ2-5	-	TRBV9	once	TGTGCCAGCAGCGTAGGGGGAGAGACCCAGTACTTC	CASSVGGETQYF
TRBJ1-6	-	TRBV5-1	-	TGCGCCAGCAGCTTGGAGGGCCGGGATTCACCCCTCCACTTT	CASSLEGRDSPLHF
TRBJ1-5	-	TRBV28	once	TGTGCCAGCGGCCGAATCATGACCCAGCATTTT	CASGRIMTQHF
TRBJ1-2	TRBD1	TRBV28	few	TGTGCCAGCAGCCCTACAGGGGGCGGCTATGGCTACACCTTC	CASSPTGGGYGYTF
TRBJ2-5	-	TRBV14	-	TGTGCCAGCAGCCAGAACACCGCTTCCCAAGAGACCCAGTACTTC	CASSQNTASQETQYF
TRBJ2-3	-	TRBV5-1	once	TGCGCCAGCAGCAAGGGGACTGGTGGCACAGATACGCAGTATTTT	CASSKGTGGTDTQYF
TRBJ1-1	-	TRBV9	-	TGTGCCAGCAGCGTAGACAAGAGGACTGAAGCTTTCTTT	CASSVDKRTEAFF
TRBJ2-5	-	TRBV2	-	TGTGCCAGCAGTAACCCGGGACACTTCCAAGAGACCCAGTACTTC	CASSNPGHFQETQYF